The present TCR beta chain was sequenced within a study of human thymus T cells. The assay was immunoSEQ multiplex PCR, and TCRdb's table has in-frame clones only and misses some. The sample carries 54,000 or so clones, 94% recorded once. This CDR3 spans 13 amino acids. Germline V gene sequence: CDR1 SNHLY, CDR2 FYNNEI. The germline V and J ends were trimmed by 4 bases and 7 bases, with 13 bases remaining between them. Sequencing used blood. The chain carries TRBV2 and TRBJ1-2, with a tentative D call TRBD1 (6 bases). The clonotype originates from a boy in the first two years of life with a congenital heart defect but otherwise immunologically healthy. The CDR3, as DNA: TGTGCCAGCAGTGTCCTTAACAGGGTTGGCTACACCTTC. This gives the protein CASSVLNRVGYTF.